The 25 T cell receptor beta chains below come from one sample, sequenced in a study of cytomegalovirus exposure and HLA in healthy donors. PCR amplification relied on 60 Vbeta primers (plus 13 Jbeta primers). TCRdb's table, derived via immunoSEQ multiplex PCR, lists solely in-frame clones and lacks some. The sample carries roughly 97,000 clones, over 60% recorded once. The sequenced sample was PBMCs. The source of these receptors is a woman under 30 in good health and CMV-seropositive.

The chain couples TRBV5-1 to TRBJ2-3; 8 nucleotides align to TRBD2. Germline loops: CDR1 SGHRS, CDR2 YFSETQ. Trimming removed 1 base from V and 0 bases from J; junction bases left unmatched: 1. The CDR3 covers 15 residues. CDR3 in amino acids: CASSLTSGSTDTQYF. The CDR3 DNA follows: TGCGCCAGCAGCTTGACTAGCGGAAGCACAGATACGCAGTATTTT. The whole variable domain, remainder taken from reference TRBV5-1 and TRBJ2-3, is KAGVTQTPRYLIKTRGQQVTLSCSPISGHRSVSWYQQTPGQGLQFLFEYFSETQRNKGNFPGRFSGRQFSNSRSEMNVSTLELGDSALYLCASSLTSGSTDTQYFGPGTRLTVL.

J is TRBJ2-1 and V is TRBV5-4; D remains unclear. This CDR3 is 16 amino acids long. V was cut by 0 bases and J by 4 bases, with 14 bases left in between. Germline CDR1 and CDR2: SGHNT and YYREEE (reference sequence). CDR3 in DNA: TGTGCCAGCAGCTTGGGAGGTCCGCTTCCGTACAATGAGCAGTTCTTC. Its protein product is CASSLGGPLPYNEQFF.

The chain carries TRBV30 and TRBJ2-3; D not resolved. Germline loops: CDR1 GTSNPN, CDR2 SVGIG (reference sequence). With 5 bases removed from V and 0 bases from J, the gap between germline ends came to 9 bases. There are 13 residues in the CDR3. The CDR3 sequence is CAWRLISTDTQYF. The CDR3 nucleotides read TGTGCCTGGCGCCTAATAAGCACAGATACGCAGTATTTT.

J is TRBJ1-5 and V is TRBV5-1; D call uncertain. The ends were cut back, 5 bases at V and 1 base at J, with 10 bases in the middle. Germline assignment: CDR1 SGHRS and CDR2 YFSETQ. CDR3 length: 14 residues. CDR3 DNA: TGCGCCAGCAGACCAGACATCAGCAATCAGCCCCAGCATTTT. Its protein product is CASRPDISNQPQHF.

This clone was picked up a small number of times. The chain recombines TRBV4-1 with TRBJ2-7; TRBD1 agrees at 7 bases. Germline values: CDR1 MGHRA, CDR2 YSYEKL. V was pared by 1 base and J by 0 bases, with 9 bases of the junction left unmatched. CDR3 length: 17 residues. Written as DNA, the CDR3 is TGCGCCAGCAGCCAAGTGCCGGGACAGAGGCTCTCCTACGAGCAGTACTTC. Translating gives CASSQVPGQRLSYEQYF.

The chain links TRBV5-6 to TRBJ2-6; D not resolved. Germline CDR1 is SGHDT and CDR2 is YYEEEE. This CDR3 is built from 13 residues. The V end was cut by 5 bases, the J end by 3 bases, with 6 bases between. DNA of the CDR3: TGTGCCAGCAGTAATATTGGGGCCAACGTCCTGACTTTC. Translating gives CASSNIGANVLTF.

This clone was detected a few times. The chain carries TRBV6-5 and TRBJ1-2, with TRBD1 matching over 7 bases. The germline CDR1 and CDR2 sequences are MNHEY and SVGAGI. This CDR3 has 12 residues. J was trimmed by 4 bases and V by 6 bases; bases with no gene match: 2. Here the CDR3 reads CASSTGAYGYTF. The DNA for the CDR3 is TGTGCCAGCAGCACAGGGGCCTATGGCTACACCTTC.

This clone was observed a single time. The V and J genes are TRBV19 and TRBJ2-5; possibly TRBD2 for D (6 bases). The CDR3 contains 13 residues. Deletions cut 6 bases from V and 5 bases from J, with 13 bases between. The germline gives CDR1 LNHDA, CDR2 SQIVND (reference sequence). CDR3 sequence reads: CASRMGGQETQYF. DNA for the CDR3: TGTGCCAGTAGAATGGGGGGTCAGGAGACCCAGTACTTC. Supplemented by reference TRBV19 and TRBJ2-5, the full variable domain reads DGGITQSPKYLFRKEGQNVTLSCEQNLNHDAMYWYRQDPGQGLRLIYYSQIVNDFQKGDIAEGYSVSREKKESFPLTVTSAQKNPTAFYLCASRMGGQETQYFGPGTRLLVL.

J is TRBJ2-3 and V is TRBV2; 8 bases agree with TRBD2. The CDR3 length is 14 residues. With V trimmed by 6 bases and J by 6 bases, 8 bases remained unmatched. Germline loops: CDR1 SNHLY, CDR2 FYNNEI. The CDR3 sequence: CASRGLGDLDTQYF. Here the CDR3 DNA reads TGTGCCAGCAGGGGACTAGGAGATTTGGATACGCAGTATTTT.

This chain connects TRBV11-2 to TRBJ2-1; 7 nucleotides align to TRBD2. Germline V lookup: CDR1 SGHAT, CDR2 FQNNGV. The junction had 12 bases not matched to a gene; V was cut back by 4 bases and J by 9 bases. This CDR3 is built from 15 residues. The CDR3 DNA follows: TGTGCCAGCAGCTCCCCGCGGGTTAGCGGGCTTGAGCAGTTCTTC. As protein: CASSSPRVSGLEQFF. The full variable domain, rest sourced from reference TRBV11-2 and TRBJ2-1, is EAGVAQSPRYKIIEKRQSVAFWCNPISGHATLYWYQQILGQGPKLLIQFQNNGVVDDSQLPKDRFSAERLKGVDSTLKIQPAKLEDSAVYLCASSSPRVSGLEQFFGPGTRLTVL.

The chain links TRBV14 to TRBJ2-7; 7 bases line up with TRBD2. CDR3 length: 14 residues. CDR1 SGHDN and CDR2 FVKESK come from the germline V gene. V was pared by 2 bases and J by 1 base, with 2 bases of the junction left unmatched. CDR3 loop: CASSQSGVSYEQYF. In nucleotides, the CDR3 is TGTGCCAGCAGCCAAAGCGGGGTTTCCTACGAGCAGTACTTC.

This chain uses TRBV29-1 with TRBJ2-1; 9 bases are a match to TRBD1. V was pared by 7 bases and J by 8 bases, with 12 bases of the junction left unmatched. CDR3 length equals 14 residues. The V gene's germline CDR1 is SQVTM and CDR2 ANQGSEA. The CDR3 here is CSGDAGTGTDEQFF. The CDR3 bases are TGCAGCGGAGACGCCGGGACAGGGACCGATGAGCAGTTCTTC.

Here the CDR3 reads CSGSGSSYNEQFF. Here the CDR3 DNA reads TGCAGCGGGAGTGGGAGCTCCTACAATGAGCAGTTCTTC. This chain joins TRBV29-1 and TRBJ2-1, with D maybe TRBD2 (5 bases). Per germline, CDR1 SQVTM and CDR2 ANQGSEA. Trimming took 7 bases from V and 0 from J, leaving 10 bases between them. The CDR3 contains 13 residues.

This chain uses TRBV5-1 with TRBJ1-1, with D tentatively TRBD1 (5 bases). The V and J ends lost 2 bases and 10 bases respectively, with 15 bases between them. Germline V gene sequence: CDR1 SGHRS, CDR2 YFSETQ. This CDR3 has 13 amino acids. The CDR3 sequence: CASSLMTRRGAFF. The CDR3 DNA is TGCGCCAGCAGCTTAATGACGAGGAGGGGAGCTTTCTTT. Complete variable domain (other parts from reference TRBV5-1 and TRBJ1-1): KAGVTQTPRYLIKTRGQQVTLSCSPISGHRSVSWYQQTPGQGLQFLFEYFSETQRNKGNFPGRFSGRQFSNSRSEMNVSTLELGDSALYLCASSLMTRRGAFFGQGTRLTVV.

The chain carries TRBV4-2 and TRBJ2-2, with TRBD1 identical over 7 bases. V lost 3 bases, J lost 3 bases, and 10 bases stayed unmatched. The CDR3 runs 17 residues. From germline, CDR1 is LGHNA and CDR2 YNFKEQ. The chain's CDR3 is CASSHIQGRVHTGELFF. DNA for the CDR3: TGTGCCAGCAGCCATATACAGGGGCGAGTACACACCGGGGAGCTGTTTTTT.

The chain employs TRBV5-1 and TRBJ1-4, with 7 bases fitting TRBD1. Germline CDR1 is SGHRS and CDR2 is YFSETQ. The CDR3 totals 16 residues. The V and J ends lost 4 bases and 4 bases, in that order; junction bases with no gene match: 10. Here the CDR3 DNA reads TGCGCCAGCAGCCCCGGGCGGCAGGGGGATAATGAAAAACTGTTTTTT. Protein sequence: CASSPGRQGDNEKLFF. Combining the CDR3 with reference TRBV5-1 and TRBJ1-4 gives the whole variable domain KAGVTQTPRYLIKTRGQQVTLSCSPISGHRSVSWYQQTPGQGLQFLFEYFSETQRNKGNFPGRFSGRQFSNSRSEMNVSTLELGDSALYLCASSPGRQGDNEKLFFGSGTQLSVL.

The genes are TRBV6-6 and TRBJ1-2, with 8 positions matching TRBD1. This CDR3 comprises 15 residues. The V gene end was trimmed by 6 bases and the J gene end by 3 bases; junction bases not matched to a gene: 9. CDR1 is MNHNY, CDR2 SVGAGI, per germline (reference sequence). The CDR3 reads CASSPTGAAYYGYTF. CDR3 nucleotides: TGTGCCAGCAGCCCGACAGGGGCCGCATACTATGGCTACACCTTC.

The table lists this clone with a count of one. This chain joins TRBV2 and TRBJ2-7, with TRBD2 matching over 10 bases. Germline loops: CDR1 SNHLY, CDR2 FYNNEI. The CDR3 totals 15 residues. Trimming at V came to 2 bases and at J to 3 bases, leaving 4 bases not matched to a gene. Here the CDR3 DNA reads TGTGCCAGCAGTGAAACTAGCGGGGTACTCTACGAGCAGTACTTC. Its translation is CASSETSGVLYEQYF.

This chain joins TRBV10-3 and TRBJ2-3; TRBD2 agrees at 10 bases. V trimming: 6 bases; J trimming: 0 bases; junction bases outside the gene matches: 6. In germline, CDR1 is ENHRY, CDR2 SYGVKD. The CDR3 contains 16 residues. The chain's CDR3 is CAIRRSTSGSTDTQYF. The CDR3 DNA follows: TGTGCCATCAGAAGGTCGACTAGCGGGAGCACAGATACGCAGTATTTT.

This chain links TRBV15 with TRBJ2-1, with TRBD2 identical over 11 bases. The trim removed 4 bases at V and 4 bases at J, leaving 3 bases unmatched. The CDR3 has 15 residues. CDR1 and CDR2 from the germline V gene are LNHNV and YYDKDF (reference sequence). In DNA, the CDR3 is TGTGCCACCAGCATGACTAGCGGGAAATACAATGAGCAGTTCTTC. Residues: CATSMTSGKYNEQFF. Full variable domain (missing parts from reference TRBV15 and TRBJ2-1): DAMVIQNPRYQVTQFGKPVTLSCSQTLNHNVMYWYQQKSSQAPKLLFHYYDKDFNNEADTPDNFQSRRPNTSFCFLDIRSPGLGDTAMYLCATSMTSGKYNEQFFGPGTRLTVL.

In this sample, this clone turned up once. This sequence joins TRBV14 and TRBJ2-7; D gene unclear. The V gene lost 1 base and the J gene lost 6 bases, with 10 bases spanning the gap. CDR1 is SGHDN and CDR2 is FVKESK in the germline V gene. CDR3 length equals 13 residues. CDR3 region: CASSQGPALEQYF. The CDR3 DNA follows: TGTGCCAGCAGCCAAGGGCCCGCTCTCGAGCAGTACTTC.

This clone has just a few counts. The V call is TRBV6-1, the J call TRBJ2-1; TRBD2 agrees at 8 bases. CDR3 size: 15 residues. Per the germline V gene, CDR1 is MNHNS and CDR2 is SASEGT. Unmatched junction bases numbered 4, after V lost 3 bases and J lost 3 bases. The CDR3 coding sequence is TGTGCCAGCAGTGATAGCCTAGCGGGCTACAATGAGCAGTTCTTC. Its protein is CASSDSLAGYNEQFF.

This clone was seen once. The V and J genes are TRBV27 and TRBJ2-3; 9 positions agree with TRBD2. V was clipped by 2 bases and J by 4 bases; unmatched bases: 4. The germline V gene has CDR1 MNHEY and CDR2 SMNVEV (reference sequence). This CDR3 contains 15 residues. This CDR3 reads CASSLMAGGPDTQYF. In DNA form, the CDR3 reads TGTGCCAGCAGTTTAATGGCGGGAGGGCCAGATACGCAGTATTTT.

The rearrangement uses TRBV19 and TRBJ2-5; 8 bases line up with TRBD1. This CDR3 region has 17 residues. CDR1 and CDR2 from the germline V gene are LNHDA and SQIVND (reference sequence). Trimming took 2 bases from V and 4 from J; bases not matched to a gene: 12. For the CDR3, the DNA is TGTGCCAGTAGTATAAGGGCCTTTCCAGGGGGCAGAGAGACCCAGTACTTC. This gives the protein CASSIRAFPGGRETQYF.

This clone has a handful of counts. The V gene is TRBV7-9, the J gene TRBJ2-7; 12 nucleotides agree with TRBD2. J lost 5 bases, V lost 7 bases, and 6 bases had no gene match. From germline, CDR1 is SEHNR and CDR2 FQNEAQ (reference sequence). The CDR3 is 14 residues long. This CDR3 is CASTLTSGSHEQYF. CDR3 nucleotides: TGTGCCAGCACCCTGACTAGCGGGAGCCACGAGCAGTACTTC.